The present T cell receptor (beta chain) was sequenced within a study of technical replicates of blood from several donors. Germline CDR1 reads LGHNA; CDR2 reads YNFKEQ. CDR3 length: 15 residues. V lost 3 bases, J lost 8 bases, and 3 bases stayed unmatched. TCRdb's table, derived via immunoSEQ multiplex PCR, lists solely in-frame clones and lacks some. Of about 79,000 clones listed, around 92% were seen once; the top ten hold roughly 0.37%. The sample consisted of T cells isolated from PBMCs. The clonotype comes from a human donor in good health. Some clones in this sample may be carry-over from other donors' samples. V and J are TRBV4-2 and TRBJ2-1; 14 bases are shared with TRBD2. The chain's CDR3 is CASSHGTSGRDEQFF. CDR3 DNA sequence: TGTGCCAGCAGCCACGGGACTAGCGGGAGAGATGAGCAGTTCTTC.